These 24 T cell receptor beta chains originate from one sample sequenced in a study of blood T cell repertoires in COVID-19. TCRdb keeps only in-frame clones here, not all; method: immunoSEQ multiplex PCR. The repertoire includes over 150,000 clones, 79% of them detected once, and around 20% sits in the top ten. The sequencing input was PBMCs or T cells enriched from blood (not recorded which). Receptor source: a woman in her seventies in a cohort exposed to, infected with or recovered from COVID-19 (not recorded which).

This clone was seen many times. CDR3 bases: TGTGCCAGCAGTTTATGGGCAAATCAGCCCCAGCATTTT. Translation gives CASSLWANQPQHF. J is TRBJ1-5 and V is TRBV27; D not resolved. The CDR3 extends over 13 amino acids. Germline V gene lookup returns CDR1 MNHEY and CDR2 SMNVEV (reference sequence). Trimming took off 1 base at V and 4 bases at J, with 5 bases between the two ends.

V is TRBV2 and J is TRBJ1-3, with D perhaps TRBD1 (5 bases). This CDR3 region has 15 residues. Per germline, CDR1 SNHLY and CDR2 FYNNEI. V shed 4 bases and J shed 0 bases, with 10 bases lying between them. As DNA, the CDR3 is TGTGCCAGCAGTGCACAGGCTTACTCTGGAAACACCATATATTTT. As protein: CASSAQAYSGNTIYF.

The genes are TRBV7-9 and TRBJ1-4; D is undetermined. The germline V gene has CDR1 SEHNR and CDR2 FQNEAQ (reference sequence). The CDR3 totals 12 residues. V lost 6 bases, J lost 5 bases, and 7 bases lay in between. The CDR3 reads CASSSENEKLFF. The CDR3 region has the DNA TGTGCCAGCAGTAGTGAGAATGAAAAACTGTTTTTT.

A few counts support this clone. The genes are TRBV18 and TRBJ1-1; D is perhaps TRBD1 (6 bases). CDR1 and CDR2 (germline): KGHSH, LQKENI. V dropped 6 bases and J dropped 5 bases, with 16 bases sitting between them. The CDR3 length is 14 residues. The CDR3: CASSAGGAGTEAFF. Here the CDR3 DNA reads TGTGCCAGCTCCGCGGGGGGGGCTGGAACTGAAGCTTTCTTT.

This rearrangement joins TRBV6-5 to TRBJ1-1; 11 nucleotides match TRBD1. Trimming at V came to 7 bases and at J to 4 bases, leaving 5 bases not matched to a gene. The CDR3 has 14 residues. Germline V gene lookup returns CDR1 MNHEY and CDR2 SVGAGI. In nucleotides, the CDR3 is TGTGCCAGCACCCGAGGGACAGGGGGCACTGAAGCTTTCTTT. Its translation: CASTRGTGGTEAFF.

The chain is built from TRBV28 and TRBJ1-2, with TRBD1 matching over 7 bases. Germline CDR1 is MDHEN and CDR2 is SYDVKM. Trimming removed 5 bases from V and 4 bases from J; junction bases left unmatched: 10. The CDR3 totals 15 residues. CDR3: CASSTTGQPGYGYTF. The CDR3 DNA sequence: TGTGCCAGCAGTACCACGGGACAGCCGGGCTATGGCTACACCTTC.

J is TRBJ2-3 and V is TRBV10-1; 14 nucleotides align to TRBD2. This CDR3 contains 19 residues. Germline CDR1 WNHNN, CDR2 SYGVQD (reference sequence). The V gene end was trimmed by 4 bases and the J gene end by 4 bases; junction bases not matched to a gene: 13. The DNA for the CDR3 is TGCGCCAGCAGTGCTCGCCCGGGACTAGCGGGAGAAAGGTCAGATACGCAGTATTTT. Encoded protein: CASSARPGLAGERSDTQYF.

This chain joins TRBV9 and TRBJ2-5; TRBD1 matches 7 bases. There are 13 residues in the CDR3. V dropped 3 bases and J dropped 5; count of bases not matched to a gene: 4. Germline V gene lookup returns CDR1 SGDLS and CDR2 YYNGEE. CDR3 bases: TGTGCCAGCAGCGCAGGGGGTCAGGAGACCCAGTACTTC. This gives the protein CASSAGGQETQYF.

The chain carries TRBV12-5 and TRBJ1-1; weak D call: TRBD1 (5 bases). The CDR3 is 17 amino acids. CDR1 is LGHNT and CDR2 is FRNRAP in the germline V gene. V gave up 0 bases and J gave up 4 bases, with 18 bases separating them. This CDR3 reads CASGLVKRNYGGTEAFF. CDR3 bases: TGTGCTAGTGGTTTGGTAAAGCGGAATTACGGGGGCACTGAAGCTTTCTTT.

The sample holds one count of this clone. The J gene is TRBJ2-1, the V gene TRBV2; a possible D gene is TRBD2 (5 bases). CDR3 length: 12 residues. Germline V gives CDR1 SNHLY, CDR2 FYNNEI. V shed 6 bases and J shed 8 bases, with 11 bases lying between them. This CDR3 reads CASSGLPDEQFF. DNA of the CDR3: TGTGCCAGCAGCGGACTCCCGGATGAGCAGTTCTTC.

The chain carries TRBV5-1 and TRBJ2-5; TRBD2 agrees at 11 bases. Germline V lookup: CDR1 SGHRS, CDR2 YFSETQ. V was clipped by 1 base and J by 5 bases; unmatched bases: 7. The CDR3 has 16 amino acids. CDR3 in DNA: TGCGCCAGCAGCTTGTTCCTAGCGGGAGGAGAGGAGACCCAGTACTTC. Its protein is CASSLFLAGGEETQYF.

The chain recombines TRBV6-5 with TRBJ2-5, with TRBD1 as a possible D gene (6 bases). The CDR3 contains 12 residues. The V end lost 6 bases, the J end lost 2 bases, and 7 bases lay between the germline ends. Germline lookup yields CDR1 MNHEY and CDR2 SVGAGI. The CDR3 nucleotides are TGTGCCAGCAGAGGACAGCAAGAGACCCAGTACTTC. Protein sequence: CASRGQQETQYF.

This clone was seen more than once but under ten times. The chain recombines TRBV11-1 with TRBJ2-7; 14 bases line up with TRBD2. The germline V gene encodes CDR1 SGHAT and CDR2 FQDESV (reference sequence). J lost 7 bases, V lost 5 bases, and 4 bases had no gene match. The CDR3 runs to 14 residues. The chain's CDR3 is CASSPGLAGEEQYF. CDR3 nucleotide sequence: TGTGCCAGCAGCCCGGGACTAGCGGGAGAGGAGCAGTACTTC.

The chain employs TRBV5-1 and TRBJ1-5; TRBD1 is a possible D gene (5 bases). Germline values: CDR1 SGHRS, CDR2 YFSETQ. The CDR3 extends over 13 amino acids. Trimming removed 3 bases at V and 2 bases at J, with 6 bases between. CDR3: CASSWGGNQPQHF. CDR3 DNA sequence: TGCGCCAGCAGCTGGGGCGGCAATCAGCCCCAGCATTTT.

The rearrangement uses TRBV27 and TRBJ1-3, with 9 bases aligning to TRBD1. Trimming removed 5 bases from V and 0 bases from J; junction bases left unmatched: 5. This CDR3 is 16 amino acids long. Germline CDR1 and CDR2: MNHEY and SMNVEV (reference sequence). The CDR3 sequence: CASSPGTGISGNTIYF. The CDR3 bases are TGTGCCAGCAGTCCGGGGACAGGGATCTCTGGAAACACCATATATTTT.

The chain couples TRBV4-2 to TRBJ2-2; TRBD2 agrees at 10 bases. In germline, CDR1 is LGHNA, CDR2 YNFKEQ. This CDR3 contains 16 residues. V dropped 4 bases and J dropped 1; count of bases not matched to a gene: 3. For the CDR3, the DNA is TGTGCCAGCAGCCTCAGACTAGCGGGGAACACCGGGGAGCTGTTTTTT. This gives the protein CASSLRLAGNTGELFF.

This chain uses TRBV5-1 with TRBJ2-3; TRBD2 aligns across 8 bases. The CDR3 spans 16 residues. After removal of 2 bases from V and 5 bases from J, the junction contained 10 bases not matched to a gene. Germline-derived CDR1 and CDR2 are SGHRS and YFSETQ. The CDR3 spells CASSFGAGVFLDTQYF. The CDR3, as DNA: TGCGCCAGCAGCTTTGGAGCGGGAGTGTTTTTAGATACGCAGTATTTT.

The sample holds a few counts of this clone. The rearrangement joins TRBV6-2 or TRBV6-3 to TRBJ2-1; the match to TRBD2 covers 8 bases. CDR3 size: 20 residues. Germline CDR1 MNHEY, CDR2 SVGEGT. V gave up 0 bases and J gave up 8 bases; unmatched junction bases: 21. The CDR3 sequence is CASSYSMGSRGTSERDEQFF. CDR3 coding DNA: TGTGCCAGCAGTTACTCGATGGGGTCCCGGGGGACTAGTGAGAGAGATGAGCAGTTCTTC.

This sequence joins TRBV7-6 and TRBJ2-5; 9 bases map to TRBD2. The V segment lost 5 bases and the J segment 5 bases; nucleotides outside the gene matches: 3. The CDR3 contains 13 residues. CDR1 and CDR2 from the germline V gene are SGHVS and FNYEAQ. The CDR3 DNA is TGTGCCAGCAGCCGGACTAGCGAGGAGACCCAGTACTTC. This translates into CASSRTSEETQYF.

CDR3 in DNA: TGCAGCGCCGCGGGACAGGGGCTCGGGGAGCTGTTTTTT. It yields the protein CSAAGQGLGELFF. The V gene is TRBV29-1, the J gene TRBJ2-2, with TRBD1 identical over 10 bases. Germline loops: CDR1 SQVTM, CDR2 ANQGSEA. Unmatched junction bases numbered 6, after V lost 7 bases and J lost 7 bases. There are 13 residues in the CDR3.

The V call is TRBV12-3 or TRBV12-4, the J call TRBJ2-1; D may be TRBD1 (6 bases). V gave up 3 bases and J gave up 11 bases, with 11 bases separating them. The CDR3 runs 12 residues. DNA of the CDR3: TGTGCCAGCAGTTTCGCCGGGACAAAGCAGTTCTTC. This encodes CASSFAGTKQFF.

V is TRBV3-1 (or the pseudogene TRBV3-2) and J is TRBJ2-1, with unresolved D. The V end was cut by 2 bases, the J end by 6 bases, with 8 bases between. The CDR3 has 13 amino acids. Per germline, CDR1 LGHDT and CDR2 YNNKEL (reference sequence). The CDR3 here is CASSQSQANEQFF. CDR3 nucleotides: TGTGCCAGCAGCCAATCGCAAGCCAATGAGCAGTTCTTC.

This clone was seen once. This chain joins TRBV5-1 and TRBJ2-1; 9 bases align to TRBD1. This CDR3 comprises 14 residues. Germline assignment: CDR1 SGHRS and CDR2 YFSETQ. The ends lost 5 bases at V and 6 bases at J; junction bases unmatched: 6. CDR3 protein: CASRGTGIGNEQFF. Written as DNA, the CDR3 is TGCGCCAGCAGGGGGACAGGGATCGGCAATGAGCAGTTCTTC. The whole variable domain, remainder taken from reference TRBV5-1 and TRBJ2-1, is KAGVTQTPRYLIKTRGQQVTLSCSPISGHRSVSWYQQTPGQGLQFLFEYFSETQRNKGNFPGRFSGRQFSNSRSEMNVSTLELGDSALYLCASRGTGIGNEQFFGPGTRLTVL.

J is TRBJ1-3 and V is TRBV28; no definite D call. The V and J ends lost 2 bases and 0 bases respectively, with 8 bases between them. Per germline, CDR1 MDHEN and CDR2 SYDVKM. The CDR3 runs 15 residues. The CDR3 region has the DNA TGTGCCAGCAGTTTAGGTTACAGCTCTGGAAACACCATATATTTT. This gives the protein CASSLGYSSGNTIYF.